Listed below are T cell receptor beta chains from one sample, sequenced in a study of beta chain features in type 1 diabetes. Data came from immunoSEQ multiplex PCR; TCRdb stores just in-frame clones and leaves some out. The sample consists of around 99,000 clones, less than 40% of them appearing once. The sample consisted of stem cell memory CD4+ T cells from blood. The receptors here all came from a woman aged 18-35 years in good health. Each CDR3 is given with its conserved first and last residue. A D gene is named only where the DNA matches it firmly. Size is omitted from some rows. Given values are once, few, many or a class for expanded clones.

CTSSQVYGWYEQYF	TGCACCAGCAGCCAAGTGTATGGCTGGTACGAGCAGTACTTC	.	TRBJ2-7	TRBV1	.
CASRSDRNQPQHF	TGCGCCAGCAGATCGGACAGAAATCAGCCCCAGCATTTT	.	TRBJ1-5	TRBV5-1	.
CASSGPGHAETQYF	TGTGCCAGCAGCGGACCGGGACATGCGGAGACCCAGTACTTC	.	TRBJ2-5	TRBV6-6	.
CARAVVGGRTYEQYF	TGTGCCAGGGCAGTGGTTGGGGGCCGGACCTACGAGCAGTACTTC	once	TRBJ2-7	TRBV2	.
CASSPHSSGANVLTF	TGTGCCAGCAGCCCCCACAGCTCTGGGGCCAACGTCCTGACTTTC	.	TRBJ2-6	TRBV7-2	.
CASSSPGTGVTQPQHF	TGTGCCAGCAGTTCCCCCGGGACAGGGGTAACTCAGCCCCAGCATTTT	.	TRBJ1-5	TRBV28	TRBD1
CASSWSTGGVRTQYF	TGTGCCAGCAGCTGGTCGACAGGGGGTGTTAGGACCCAGTACTTC	.	TRBJ2-5	TRBV7-2	TRBD1
CASRETGPITEQYF	TGTGCCAGCAGGGAGACAGGGCCAATCACCGAGCAGTACTTC	.	TRBJ2-7	TRBV28	TRBD1
CASSANQGQSTDTQYF	TGTGCCAGCAGCGCCAACCAGGGGCAAAGCACAGATACGCAGTATTTT	few	TRBJ2-3	TRBV13	.
CASSMDTNTGELFF	TGTGCCAGCAGCATGGACACAAACACCGGGGAGCTGTTTTTT	few	TRBJ2-2	TRBV6-1	.
CASSGHRESSYEQYF	TGTGCCAGCAGTGGACACAGGGAAAGCTCCTACGAGCAGTACTTC	.	TRBJ2-7	TRBV6-1	.
CASSPLSGTLSYNEQFF	TGTGCCAGCTCACCCCTTAGCGGGACTTTATCCTACAATGAGCAGTTCTTC	.	TRBJ2-1	TRBV18	TRBD2
CASSPGPSPYEQYF	TGTGCCAGCAGTCCAGGGCCGTCCCCCTACGAGCAGTACTTC	.	TRBJ2-7	TRBV27	.
CTSSQDGQGKNIQYF	TGCACCAGCAGCCAAGATGGACAGGGCAAAAACATTCAGTACTTC	.	TRBJ2-4	TRBV1	.
CASSLSYEQYF	TGTGCCAGCAGCTTAAGCTACGAGCAGTACTTC	.	TRBJ2-7	TRBV7-9	.
CASSSDRGLEQYF	TGTGCCAGCAGCTCAGACAGGGGCCTAGAGCAGTACTTC	few	TRBJ2-7	TRBV11-2	TRBD1
CASSDQRQGGEKLVF	TGTGCCAGCAGTGACCAACGACAGGGCGGTGAAAAACTGGTTTTT	.	TRBJ1-4	TRBV25-1	TRBD1
CASSESQVWPYEQYF	TGTGCCAGCAGTGAAAGCCAGGTATGGCCCTACGAGCAGTACTTC	.	TRBJ2-7	TRBV2	.
CASSLTGGNQPQHF	TGTGCCAGCAGCCTAACAGGGGGGAATCAGCCCCAGCATTTT	.	TRBJ1-5	TRBV7-2	TRBD1
CASSDRTGGNYEQYF	TGTGCCAGCAGTGACCGGACAGGGGGCAACTACGAGCAGTACTTC	.	TRBJ2-7	TRBV6-1	TRBD1
CASSPGTEIGGYTF	TGTGCCAGCAGCCCCGGGACAGAGATTGGAGGCTACACCTTC	.	TRBJ1-2	TRBV6-6	TRBD1
CASSSPRRGEQFF	TGTGCCAGCAGCTCCCCCAGACGGGGTGAGCAGTTCTTC	few	TRBJ2-1	TRBV5-4	.
CASSEKSYEQYF	TGTGCCAGCAGTGAAAAGTCCTACGAGCAGTACTTC	.	TRBJ2-7	TRBV2	.
CASSPIPWNTEAFF	TGTGCCAGCTCACCAATTCCGTGGAACACTGAAGCTTTCTTT	.	TRBJ1-1	TRBV18	.
CASSQVAAGKQETQYF	TGCGCCAGCAGCCAAGTAGCGGCGGGAAAACAAGAGACCCAGTACTTC	few	TRBJ2-5	TRBV4-1	.
CASSAGTAGANVLTF	TGCGCCAGCAGCGCCGGGACTGCTGGGGCCAACGTCCTGACTTTC	.	TRBJ2-6	TRBV5-1	.
CASRRTGGDYGYTF	TGTGCCAGCAGAAGGACAGGGGGCGACTATGGCTACACCTTC	.	TRBJ1-2	TRBV27	TRBD1
CASSPQGATAYNEQFF	TGTGCCAGCTCACCTCAAGGAGCGACAGCCTACAATGAGCAGTTCTTC	.	TRBJ2-1	TRBV18	.
CASSLVTASGRAEQFF	TGCGCCAGCAGCTTGGTTACGGCTAGCGGGAGAGCTGAGCAGTTCTTC	.	TRBJ2-1	TRBV5-1	TRBD2
CASSPRVSTYEQYF	TGTGCCAGCAGCCCCCGGGTCAGTACCTACGAGCAGTACTTC	.	TRBJ2-7	TRBV7-9	.
CAMGQESTDTQYF	TGTGCCATGGGACAGGAGAGCACAGATACGCAGTATTTT	many	TRBJ2-3	TRBV10-3	TRBD1
CASSYSLSSEQYF	TGTGCCAGCAGTTACTCACTCTCCTCCGAGCAGTACTTC	.	TRBJ2-7	TRBV6-6	.
CATSRDRGRSEQYF	TGTGCCACCAGCAGAGATAGGGGCCGAAGCGAGCAGTACTTC	few	TRBJ2-7	TRBV15	.
CASSFRDQETQYF	TGTGCCAGCAGCTTCAGGGACCAAGAGACCCAGTACTTC	many	TRBJ2-5	TRBV5-4	.
CASSVDAGGAYNEQFF	TGTGCCAGCAGCGTAGACGCGGGAGGGGCCTACAATGAGCAGTTCTTC	few	TRBJ2-1	TRBV9	TRBD2
CSVRRGGSYGYTF	TGCAGCGTGCGCCGGGGAGGGTCTTACGGCTACACCTTC	few	TRBJ1-2	TRBV29-1	.
CASTVTGTSVIEQYF	TGTGCCAGCACAGTAACCGGGACTAGCGTAATCGAGCAGTACTTC	few	TRBJ2-7	TRBV27	TRBD2
CASSLGGGKNYGYTF	TGCGCCAGCAGCTTGGGTGGGGGGAAGAACTATGGCTACACCTTC	few	TRBJ1-2	TRBV5-1	.
CASSGAGTSYFEQFF	TGTGCCAGCAGTGGGGCCGGGACTAGCTACTTTGAGCAGTTCTTC	.	TRBJ2-1	TRBV28	TRBD2
CASSIVLREDEAFF	TGTGCCAGTAGTATAGTCCTCAGGGAGGACGAAGCTTTCTTT	.	TRBJ1-1	TRBV19	.
CASSVGISGFQETQYF	TGTGCCAGCAGCGTAGGAATTAGCGGGTTCCAAGAGACCCAGTACTTC	few	TRBJ2-5	TRBV9	TRBD2
CASSLPSVYSSKEAFF	TGTGCCAGCAGCTTACCGTCGGTGTACAGCAGCAAGGAAGCTTTCTTT	few	TRBJ1-1	TRBV7-9	.
CASRRIGQGPVGYGYTF	TGTGCCAGCAGAAGAATTGGACAGGGGCCCGTGGGCTATGGCTACACCTTC	.	TRBJ1-2	TRBV27	TRBD1
CASSLKLPSGLTYEQYF	TGTGCCAGCAGCTTGAAATTGCCTAGCGGGTTAACCTACGAGCAGTACTTC	few	TRBJ2-7	TRBV5-6	TRBD2
CASGSTRQGGNTEAFF	TGTGCTAGTGGTTCTACCCGACAGGGGGGGAACACTGAAGCTTTCTTT	once	TRBJ1-1	TRBV12-5	TRBD1
CSVELQGVTEAFF	TGCAGCGTTGAATTACAGGGCGTCACTGAAGCTTTCTTT	.	TRBJ1-1	TRBV29-1	.
CASSPRRSGSSFLGQDKQFF	TGTGCCAGCAGCCCCCGTCGTAGCGGGAGTTCTTTTTTAGGCCAGGATAAGCAGTTCTTC	.	TRBJ2-1	TRBV9	TRBD2
CASSPSRGGAGNEQFF	TGTGCCAGCAGCCCTAGCCGAGGGGGGGCTGGCAATGAGCAGTTCTTC	.	TRBJ2-1	TRBV7-8	.
CASSITGSAEQFF	TGTGCCAGCAGCATCACAGGGTCGGCTGAGCAGTTCTTC	.	TRBJ2-1	TRBV5-4	.
CASGLVLAGISDTQYF	TGTGCTAGTGGTTTGGTACTGGCAGGTATCTCAGATACGCAGTATTTT	once	TRBJ2-3	TRBV12-5	.
CASSFRDRYEQYF	TGTGCCAGCAGTTTCCGGGACAGGTACGAGCAGTACTTC	.	TRBJ2-7	TRBV28	TRBD1
CASSLEVRVYGYTF	TGTGCCAGCAGCTTGGAGGTCAGGGTCTATGGCTACACCTTC	.	TRBJ1-2	TRBV5-6	.
CASSLPQETQYF	TGCGCCAGCAGCCTCCCCCAAGAGACCCAGTACTTC	few	TRBJ2-5	TRBV5-1	.
CASSPPGVETQYF	TGCGCCAGCAGCCCCCCAGGGGTGGAGACCCAGTACTTC	few	TRBJ2-5	TRBV5-1	.
CATSIGAEETQYF	TGCGCCACCTCAATAGGGGCTGAGGAGACCCAGTACTTC	.	TRBJ2-5	TRBV5-1	.
CASGRGTSGRLDPHNEQFF	TGTGCCAGCGGTCGGGGGACTAGCGGGAGGCTCGATCCTCACAATGAGCAGTTCTTC	.	TRBJ2-1	TRBV7-3	TRBD2
CASSWLAGAFQETQYF	TGCGCCAGCAGCTGGCTAGCGGGAGCCTTCCAAGAGACCCAGTACTTC	.	TRBJ2-5	TRBV5-1	TRBD2